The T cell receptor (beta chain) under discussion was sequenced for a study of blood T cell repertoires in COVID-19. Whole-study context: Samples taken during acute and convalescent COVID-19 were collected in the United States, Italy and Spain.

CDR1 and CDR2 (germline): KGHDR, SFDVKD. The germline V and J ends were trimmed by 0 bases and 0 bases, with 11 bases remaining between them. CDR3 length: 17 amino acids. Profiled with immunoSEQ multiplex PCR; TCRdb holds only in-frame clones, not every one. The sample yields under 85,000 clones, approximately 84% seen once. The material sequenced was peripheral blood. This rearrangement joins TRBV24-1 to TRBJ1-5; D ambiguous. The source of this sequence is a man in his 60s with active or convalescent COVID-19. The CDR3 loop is CATSDLSDSNSNQPQHF. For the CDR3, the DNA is TGTGCCACCAGTGATTTGTCGGACTCTAATAGCAATCAGCCCCAGCATTTT.